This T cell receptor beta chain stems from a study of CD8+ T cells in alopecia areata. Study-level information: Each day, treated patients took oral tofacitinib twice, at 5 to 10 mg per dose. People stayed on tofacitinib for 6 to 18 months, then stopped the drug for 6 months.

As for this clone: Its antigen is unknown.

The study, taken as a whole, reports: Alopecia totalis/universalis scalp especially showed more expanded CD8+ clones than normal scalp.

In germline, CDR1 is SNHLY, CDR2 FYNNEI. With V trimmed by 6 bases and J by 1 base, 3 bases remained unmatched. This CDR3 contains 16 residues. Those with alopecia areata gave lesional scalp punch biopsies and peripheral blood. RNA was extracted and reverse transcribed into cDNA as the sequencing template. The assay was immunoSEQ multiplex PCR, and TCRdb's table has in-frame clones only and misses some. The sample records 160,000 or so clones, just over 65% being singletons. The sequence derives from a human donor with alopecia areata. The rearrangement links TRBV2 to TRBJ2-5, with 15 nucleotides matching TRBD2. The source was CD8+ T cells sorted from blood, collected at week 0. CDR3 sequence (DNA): TGTGCCAGCAGGGGACTAGCGGGGGGCATCCAAGAGACCCAGTACTTC. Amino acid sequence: CASRGLAGGIQETQYF.